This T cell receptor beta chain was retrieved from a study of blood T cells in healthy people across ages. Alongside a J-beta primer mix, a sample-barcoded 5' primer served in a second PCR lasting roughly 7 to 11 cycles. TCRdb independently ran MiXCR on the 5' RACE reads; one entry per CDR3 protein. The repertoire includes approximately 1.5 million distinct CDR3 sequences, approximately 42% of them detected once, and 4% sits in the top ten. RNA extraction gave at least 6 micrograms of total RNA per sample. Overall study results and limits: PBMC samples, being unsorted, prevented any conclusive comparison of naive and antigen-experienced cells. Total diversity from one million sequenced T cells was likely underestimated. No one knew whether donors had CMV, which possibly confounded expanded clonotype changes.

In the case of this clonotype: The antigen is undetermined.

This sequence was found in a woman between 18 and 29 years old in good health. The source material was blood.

CDR3 region: CASTPSGSGNQPQHF. The CDR3 coding sequence is TGCGCCAGCACCCCAAGCGGATCCGGCAATCAGCCCCAGCATTTT. The J gene is TRBJ1-5, the V gene TRBV4-1; D is uncertain. CDR1 and CDR2 (germline): MGHRA, YSYEKL. The V end lost 7 bases, the J end lost 2 bases, and 15 bases lay between the germline ends. There are 15 residues in the CDR3.